Listed below are T cell receptor beta chains from one sample, sequenced in a study of blood T cell repertoires in COVID-19. Sequencing used immunoSEQ multiplex PCR; TCRdb keeps in-frame clones, though not all of them. Of 55,000 to 75,000 clones listed, over 70% were seen once; the top ten hold around 20%. The sequencing input was peripheral blood. All receptors derive from a man aged 55 to 70 with acute or convalescent COVID-19. Each CDR3 is given with its conserved first and last residue. D genes are given only for firm matches. The size field is filled for only some rows; it gives once, few, many or a size class.

v_gene: TRBV20-1
abundance: few
d_gene: TRBD2
len: 19
j_gene: TRBJ2-1
CDR3nt: TGCAGTGCTAGTGGTAACGGGAGGAATCTCCTTCCTACTCACAATGAGCAGTTCTTC
CDR3aa: CSASGNGRNLLPTHNEQFF

v_gene: TRBV19
abundance: .
d_gene: .
len: 18
j_gene: TRBJ2-3
CDR3nt: TGTGCCAGTAGTCCGGACCTCTTCGGGGGTTTTAGCACAGATACGCAGTATTTT
CDR3aa: CASSPDLFGGFSTDTQYF

v_gene: TRBV27
abundance: .
d_gene: .
len: 18
j_gene: TRBJ2-3
CDR3nt: TGTGCCAGCAGTCATAGGAACGGGGTGCGCACACGCACAGATACGCAGTATTTT
CDR3aa: CASSHRNGVRTRTDTQYF

v_gene: TRBV6-5
abundance: .
d_gene: .
len: 14
j_gene: TRBJ2-2
CDR3nt: TGTGCCAGCACCACATTCGCGAACACCGGGGAGCTGTTTTTT
CDR3aa: CASTTFANTGELFF

v_gene: TRBV15
abundance: few
d_gene: .
len: 14
j_gene: TRBJ1-6
CDR3nt: TGTGCCACCAGCTTGGGGGGAGGTTTTTCACCCCTCCACTTT
CDR3aa: CATSLGGGFSPLHF

v_gene: TRBV28
abundance: .
d_gene: TRBD1
len: 14
j_gene: TRBJ1-2
CDR3nt: TGTGCCAGCTTAAGCCAGGGGGCGGGTTATGGCTACACCTTC
CDR3aa: CASLSQGAGYGYTF

v_gene: TRBV2
abundance: .
d_gene: .
len: 13
j_gene: TRBJ1-2
CDR3nt: TGTGCCAGCAGTGCTGACACGGGGGGAGGCTACACCTTC
CDR3aa: CASSADTGGGYTF

v_gene: TRBV7-9
abundance: .
d_gene: .
len: 15
j_gene: TRBJ2-5
CDR3nt: TGTGCCAGCAGCCTATCGTTCGGGTCAGAAGAGACCCAGTACTTC
CDR3aa: CASSLSFGSEETQYF

v_gene: TRBV11-2
abundance: .
d_gene: TRBD2
len: 16
j_gene: TRBJ2-1
CDR3nt: TGTGCCAGCAACCCCCTGCTTAGCGGGAGGTACAATGAGCAGTTCTTC
CDR3aa: CASNPLLSGRYNEQFF

v_gene: TRBV29-1
abundance: .
d_gene: TRBD1
len: 15
j_gene: TRBJ2-3
CDR3nt: TGCAGCGTTGCGGAAAGACAGGGATTCACAGATACGCAGTATTTT
CDR3aa: CSVAERQGFTDTQYF